This T cell receptor (beta chain) was retrieved from a study of OX40 agonist ivuxolimab in advanced cancers. Whole-study context: Patients with prior anti-PD-1, anti-PD-L1 or anti-CTLA-4 therapy were eligible; less than 50% had some. Findings and caveats of the study: More expanded clones were seen, on average, in CD8+ T cells than in CD4+. The expanded peripheral T cells' antigen specificity was not determined.

Concerning this clone itself: Its antigen is not identified.

The CDR3 sequence is 14 residues long. Germline CDR1 and CDR2: MNHEY and SVGAGI. Trimming took off 4 bases at V and 3 bases at J, with 9 bases between the two ends. Samples were taken at baseline and on day 1 of cycles 4 and 7. Libraries were prepared by immunoSEQ multiplex PCR; TCRdb keeps only in-frame clonotypes and omits some of them. The sample contains about 64,000 clones, roughly 90% of which appear only once. The material was CD4+ or CD8+ T cells sorted from blood, obtained in a trial of the OX40 agonist ivuxolimab. The source is an adult with an advanced solid tumor such as melanoma, head and neck, liver or kidney cancer. The chain employs TRBV6-5 and TRBJ1-4; D not certain. CDR3 sequence: CASSLGRANEKLFF. The CDR3 region has the DNA TGTGCCAGCAGTTTAGGAAGGGCTAATGAAAAACTGTTTTTT.